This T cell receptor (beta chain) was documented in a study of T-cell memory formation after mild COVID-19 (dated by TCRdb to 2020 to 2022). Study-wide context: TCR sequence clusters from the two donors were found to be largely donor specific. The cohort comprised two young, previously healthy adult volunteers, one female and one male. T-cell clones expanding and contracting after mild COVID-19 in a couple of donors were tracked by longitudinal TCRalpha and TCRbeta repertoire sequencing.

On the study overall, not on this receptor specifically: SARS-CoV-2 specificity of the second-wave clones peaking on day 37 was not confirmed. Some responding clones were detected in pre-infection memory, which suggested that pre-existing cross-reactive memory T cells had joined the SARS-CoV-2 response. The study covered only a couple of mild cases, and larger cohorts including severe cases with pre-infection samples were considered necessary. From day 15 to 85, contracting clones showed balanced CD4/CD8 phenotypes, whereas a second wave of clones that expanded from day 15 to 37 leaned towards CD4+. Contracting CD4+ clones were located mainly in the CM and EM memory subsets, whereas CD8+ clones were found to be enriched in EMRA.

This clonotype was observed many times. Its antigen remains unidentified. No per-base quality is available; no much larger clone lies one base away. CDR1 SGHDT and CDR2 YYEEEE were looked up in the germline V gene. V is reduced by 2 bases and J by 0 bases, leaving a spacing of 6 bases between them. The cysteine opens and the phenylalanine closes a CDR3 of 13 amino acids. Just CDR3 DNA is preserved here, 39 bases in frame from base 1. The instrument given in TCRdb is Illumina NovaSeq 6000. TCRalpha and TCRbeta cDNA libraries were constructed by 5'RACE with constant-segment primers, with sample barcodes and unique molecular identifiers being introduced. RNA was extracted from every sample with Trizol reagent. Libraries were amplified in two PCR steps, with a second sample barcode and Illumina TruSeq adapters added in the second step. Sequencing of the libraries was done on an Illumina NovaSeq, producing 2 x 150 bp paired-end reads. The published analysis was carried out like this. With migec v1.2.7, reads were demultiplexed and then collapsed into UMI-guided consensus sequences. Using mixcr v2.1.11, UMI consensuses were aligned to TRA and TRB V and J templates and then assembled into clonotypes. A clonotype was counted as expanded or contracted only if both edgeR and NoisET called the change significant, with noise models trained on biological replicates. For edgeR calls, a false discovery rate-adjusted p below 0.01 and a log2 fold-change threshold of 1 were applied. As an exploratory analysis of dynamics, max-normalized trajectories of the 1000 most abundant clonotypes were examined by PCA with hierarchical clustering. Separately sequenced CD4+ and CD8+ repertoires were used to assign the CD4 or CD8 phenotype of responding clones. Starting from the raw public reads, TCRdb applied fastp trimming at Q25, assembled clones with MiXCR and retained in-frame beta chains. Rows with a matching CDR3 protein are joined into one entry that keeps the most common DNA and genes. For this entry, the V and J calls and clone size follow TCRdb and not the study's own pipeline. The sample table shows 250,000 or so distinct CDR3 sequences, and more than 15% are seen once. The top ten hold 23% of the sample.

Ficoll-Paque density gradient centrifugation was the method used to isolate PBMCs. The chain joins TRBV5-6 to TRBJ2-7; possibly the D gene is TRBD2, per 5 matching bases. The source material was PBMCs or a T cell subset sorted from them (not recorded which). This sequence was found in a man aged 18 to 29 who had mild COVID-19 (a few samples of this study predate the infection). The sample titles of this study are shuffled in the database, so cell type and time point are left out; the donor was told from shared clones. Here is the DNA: TGTGCCAGCAGCTTCGGGATCTCCTACGAGCAGTACTTC. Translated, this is CASSFGISYEQYF.